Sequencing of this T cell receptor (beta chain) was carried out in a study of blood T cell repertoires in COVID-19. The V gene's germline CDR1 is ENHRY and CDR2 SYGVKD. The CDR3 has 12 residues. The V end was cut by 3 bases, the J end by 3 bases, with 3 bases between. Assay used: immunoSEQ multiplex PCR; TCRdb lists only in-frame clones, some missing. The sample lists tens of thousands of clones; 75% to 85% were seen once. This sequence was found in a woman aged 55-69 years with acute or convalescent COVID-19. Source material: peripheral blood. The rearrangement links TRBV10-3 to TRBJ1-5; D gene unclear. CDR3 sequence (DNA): TGTGCCATCAGTGACCACAATCAGCCCCAGCATTTT. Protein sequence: CAISDHNQPQHF.